Listed below are T cell receptor beta chains from one sample, sequenced in a study of T cell responses to AZD1222 COVID-19 vaccine. The table came from immunoSEQ multiplex PCR; TCRdb's copy has only in-frame clones and leaves some out. The sample consists of about 83,000 clones, more than 75% of them appearing once. The source was peripheral blood, collected on day 0 of MenACWY control vaccination. The receptors come from an adult in good health. Each CDR3 is given with its conserved first and last residue. D genes are given only for firm matches. A clone size is listed for some rows: how often the clone was seen (once, few, many), or a class if it is expanded.

D gene	clone size	V gene	J gene	CDR3 DNA	CDR3 protein
NA	NA	TRBV28	TRBJ2-4	TGTGCCAGCAGTACCTTAACAGGGTTGGGCATTCAGTACTTC	CASSTLTGLGIQYF
NA	NA	TRBV30	TRBJ2-7	TGTGCCTGGAGTCAGGGCTACGAGCAGTACTTC	CAWSQGYEQYF
NA	few	TRBV6-5	TRBJ2-7	TGTGCCAGCAGCTCACGCTCCTACGAGCAGTACTTC	CASSSRSYEQYF
NA	NA	TRBV7-2	TRBJ2-1	TGTGCCAGCAGCTTGTTTAGCGGCAACCCCAATGAGCAGTTCTTC	CASSLFSGNPNEQFF
NA	once	TRBV21-1	TRBJ1-2	TGTGCCAGCAGCAAAGTCGGCCGGGTTAGCTATGGCTACACCTTC	CASSKVGRVSYGYTF
TRBD1	NA	TRBV27	TRBJ1-3	TGTGCCAGTCTGAATGGGACAGGGCGAAACACCATATATTTT	CASLNGTGRNTIYF
NA	NA	TRBV5-4	TRBJ1-3	TGTGCCAGCAGCTTACAGGGTTCTGGAAACACCATATATTTT	CASSLQGSGNTIYF
NA	NA	TRBV7-2	TRBJ2-5	TGTGCCAGCAGCTTCGGTCGTCGGACGGAGACCCAGTACTTC	CASSFGRRTETQYF
NA	NA	TRBV24-1	TRBJ2-3	TGTGCCACCAGCGTCACAGATACGCAGTATTTT	CATSVTDTQYF
TRBD1	NA	TRBV4-1	TRBJ1-2	TGCGCCAGCAGCCAGACGGGACAGAACTATGGCTACACCTTC	CASSQTGQNYGYTF
TRBD2	NA	TRBV19	TRBJ2-7	TGTGCCAGTAGTCTGACTAGCGGACACTACGAGCAGTACTTC	CASSLTSGHYEQYF
TRBD1	NA	TRBV5-1	TRBJ1-2	TGCGCCAGCAGCTTGGAGGGGACAGGGGGGAATGGCTACACCTTC	CASSLEGTGGNGYTF
NA	NA	TRBV6-5	TRBJ1-2	TGTGCCAGCATTTTCAACCCTAACTATGGCTACACCTTC	CASIFNPNYGYTF
NA	NA	TRBV11-1	TRBJ2-2	TGTGCCAGCAGCTTAGGGGGGGTCGGGGAGCTGTTTTTT	CASSLGGVGELFF
TRBD1	NA	TRBV7-2	TRBJ1-5	TGTGCCAGCAGTCCCGGGACAGGAGTTTCCAATCAGCCCCAGCATTTT	CASSPGTGVSNQPQHF
NA	NA	TRBV5-8	TRBJ2-2	TGTGCCAGCAGCTTTGGGCGCACCGGGGAGCTGTTTTTT	CASSFGRTGELFF
NA	NA	TRBV6-5	TRBJ1-1	TGTGCCAGCAAACAGGGAACTGAAGCTTTCTTT	CASKQGTEAFF
NA	NA	TRBV10-3	TRBJ1-1	TGTGCCATCAACCCAACGGGACGCGAACCCCCCACTGAAGCTTTCTTT	CAINPTGREPPTEAFF
NA	once	TRBV5-6	TRBJ2-7	TGTGCCAGCAGCTTGCAGAGCTACGAGCAGTACTTC	CASSLQSYEQYF
NA	NA	TRBV19	TRBJ1-3	TGTGCCAGTAGTATCAGAACAGGCTCTGGAAACACCATATATTTT	CASSIRTGSGNTIYF
TRBD2	NA	TRBV6-6	TRBJ2-3	TGTGCCAGTCGGACTAGCGGAGCAGATACGCAGTATTTT	CASRTSGADTQYF
NA	few	TRBV25-1	TRBJ1-3	TGTGCCAGCACTATTGAAGACTCTGGAAACACCATATATTTT	CASTIEDSGNTIYF
TRBD1	NA	TRBV28	TRBJ2-1	TGTGCCAGCAGTTTACCGCAGGGGGCGGATGAGCAGTTCTTC	CASSLPQGADEQFF
TRBD2	NA	TRBV10-3	TRBJ2-3	TGTGCCATCAATACTAGCGGAGATACGCAGTATTTT	CAINTSGDTQYF
NA	NA	TRBV5-1	TRBJ2-3	TGCGCCAGCAGCCGCACGGTTGGACAACGGGGCACAGATACGCAGTATTTT	CASSRTVGQRGTDTQYF
TRBD1	NA	TRBV11-3	TRBJ2-2	TGTGCCAGCAGCTTAGAGTTCGGGACAGGGGAGGCCGGGGAGCTGTTTTTT	CASSLEFGTGEAGELFF
NA	NA	TRBV6-5	TRBJ1-3	TGTGCCAGCCCCATCGCTTCCGAGAGAGGAAACACCATATATTTT	CASPIASERGNTIYF
TRBD1	NA	TRBV27	TRBJ2-1	TGTGCCAGCAGTTTAAGGACAGGGGTCTACAATGAGCAGTTCTTC	CASSLRTGVYNEQFF
NA	few	TRBV6-5	TRBJ1-3	TGTGCCAGCAGTCGAAGTAACTCTGGAAACACCATATATTTT	CASSRSNSGNTIYF
NA	NA	TRBV15	TRBJ2-5	TGTGCCACCAGCAGGGAACAAGGTCAAGAGACCCAGTACTTC	CATSREQGQETQYF
TRBD1	NA	TRBV19	TRBJ2-5	TGTGCCAGTAGTAACCGGACAGGGGGATGGGAGACCCAGTACTTC	CASSNRTGGWETQYF
TRBD1	NA	TRBV30	TRBJ2-7	TGTGCCTGGGGACAGGGGGTAGACGAGCAGTACTTC	CAWGQGVDEQYF
NA	NA	TRBV7-9	TRBJ2-3	TGTGCCAGCAGCTTAATGGGCCCCAGCACAGATACGCAGTATTTT	CASSLMGPSTDTQYF
NA	NA	TRBV2	TRBJ2-1	TGTGCCAGCAGTGAGACTAGTTCCCATGAGCAGTTCTTC	CASSETSSHEQFF
TRBD1	NA	TRBV3-1/TRBV3-2	TRBJ2-4	TGTGCCAGCAGCCAAGATGTAATGAGACAGGGCCAAAACATTCAGTACTTC	CASSQDVMRQGQNIQYF
TRBD1	few	TRBV2	TRBJ1-2	TGTGCCAGCAGTGAACGACAGGGCTCCTATGGCTACACCTTC	CASSERQGSYGYTF
TRBD1	NA	TRBV19	TRBJ1-5	TGTGCCAGTCCCTTACTTGGACAGGGGCATCAGCCCCAGCATTTT	CASPLLGQGHQPQHF
NA	NA	TRBV18	TRBJ2-7	TGTGCCAGCTCACCACGGTCAGAGTACGAGCAGTACTTC	CASSPRSEYEQYF
TRBD2	NA	TRBV11-3	TRBJ2-7	TGTGCCAGCAGCCCACGTGGCGGGAGGGCCGACGAGCAGTACTTC	CASSPRGGRADEQYF
NA	NA	TRBV2	TRBJ1-2	TGTGCCAGCAGTGAGCATGGGGTTAACTATGGCTACACCTTC	CASSEHGVNYGYTF
TRBD1	once	TRBV27	TRBJ1-2	TGTGCCAGCGCGGGAGGCCGTCCGGGACAGTATGGCTACACCTTC	CASAGGRPGQYGYTF
NA	NA	TRBV19	TRBJ1-5	TGTGCCAGTAGTATCTCACGGACGAGCAATCAGCCCCAGCATTTT	CASSISRTSNQPQHF
NA	NA	TRBV24-1	TRBJ1-2	TGTGCCACCAGTGACCCAGGCGTATCTAACTATGGCTACACCTTC	CATSDPGVSNYGYTF
TRBD1	NA	TRBV28	TRBJ1-2	TGTGCCAGCAGTCCAGGACAGGGGGCTGTCGGCTACACCTTC	CASSPGQGAVGYTF
TRBD2	NA	TRBV6-2/TRBV6-3	TRBJ2-1	TGTGCCAGCAGTTGGGCTAGCGGGAAAGAAAGGGGTTTAAGGTTCTTC	CASSWASGKERGLRFF
NA	NA	TRBV12-3/TRBV12-4	TRBJ2-1	TGTGCCAGCAGTCCCAAGGCCTTTAATGAGCAGTTCTTC	CASSPKAFNEQFF
TRBD2	once	TRBV28	TRBJ2-3	TGTGCCAGCAGTTTTCGGCTAGCGGGATACACAGATACGCAGTATTTT	CASSFRLAGYTDTQYF
NA	NA	TRBV6-5	TRBJ1-4	TGTGCCAGCAGTTACTCGTTCCTTGCAACTAATGAAAAACTGTTTTTT	CASSYSFLATNEKLFF
NA	NA	TRBV11-2	TRBJ2-7	TGTGCCACCGCCCAAGGCGGCTACGAGCAGTACTTC	CATAQGGYEQYF
TRBD2	NA	TRBV7-2	TRBJ2-7	TGTGCCAGCAGCCCCAGACCAACCGGGACTAGCGGAAACTACGAGCAGTACTTC	CASSPRPTGTSGNYEQYF
NA	NA	TRBV28	TRBJ2-7	TGTGCCAGCAGTAACCCGACCCCTACCGAGCAGTACTTC	CASSNPTPTEQYF
TRBD1	NA	TRBV19	TRBJ1-2	TGTGCCAGTACCCCCTCGGGGACAGATTATGGCTACACCTTC	CASTPSGTDYGYTF
TRBD1	NA	TRBV6-2/TRBV6-3	TRBJ2-3	TGTGCCAGCAGTGACCGGGACAGGTGGTATTTT	CASSDRDRWYF
NA	once	TRBV7-9	TRBJ1-5	TGTGCCAGCAGCTTACAGGATCAGCCCCAGCATTTT	CASSLQDQPQHF
TRBD1	NA	TRBV29-1	TRBJ1-6	TGCAGCGTTGTCCAGGGGGTTTTTTCACCCCTCCACTTT	CSVVQGVFSPLHF